Each of the 5 T cell receptor beta chains below was sequenced from the same sample in a study of T cells in Graves' hyperthyroidism and ophthalmopathy. Researchers amplified the TCR beta CDR3 regions from RNA transcripts. The primer set for the first-round RT-PCR of the TCR CDR3 was HTBI. TCRdb reprocessed the multiplex PCR reads with MiXCR, giving one entry per CDR3 protein. The table includes approximately 510,000 distinct CDR3 sequences, around 21% detected once. Sequenced sample: blood. The receptors come from a man younger than 35 with Graves' hyperthyroidism.

The V and J genes are TRBV2 and TRBJ1-5, with unresolved D. The CDR3 is 17 amino acids. With 2 bases removed from V and 3 bases from J, the gap between germline ends came to 17 bases. CDR1 is SNHLY, CDR2 FYNNEI, per germline. The CDR3 protein is CASSETNYEPLNQPQHF. The CDR3 DNA sequence: TGTGCCAGCAGTGAAACAAACTACGAACCGCTCAATCAGCCCCAGCATTTT.

This clonotype was observed at least ten times. This rearrangement joins TRBV29-1 to TRBJ1-1, with D unclear. In germline, CDR1 is SQVTM, CDR2 ANQGSEA. The CDR3 covers 13 residues. The ends were cut back, 3 bases at V and 1 base at J, with 9 bases in the middle. Here the CDR3 reads CSVDVGRNTEAFF. In DNA, the CDR3 is TGCAGCGTTGACGTAGGAAGGAACACTGAAGCTTTCTTT. The full variable domain, rest sourced from reference TRBV29-1 and TRBJ1-1, is SAVISQKPSRDICQRGTSLTIQCQVDSQVTMMFWYRQQPGQSLTLIATANQGSEATYESGFVIDKFPISRPNLTFSTLTVSNMSPEDSSIYLCSVDVGRNTEAFFGQGTRLTVV.

This clonotype was found many times. The gene calls are TRBV10-3 and TRBJ2-7; 10 positions agree with TRBD1. Unmatched junction bases numbered 6, after V lost 7 bases and J lost 6 bases. Germline V lookup: CDR1 ENHRY, CDR2 SYGVKD. This CDR3 spans 13 amino acids. In DNA form, the CDR3 reads TGTGCCATCACCCAGACAGGGGGCGGCGAGCAGTACTTC. Protein product: CAITQTGGGEQYF.

Ten or more counts support this clonotype. The DNA of the CDR3 is TGTGCCAGCAGTTCCGGCTCGACTGAAGCTTTCTTT. This gives the protein CASSSGSTEAFF. This sequence joins TRBV6-5 and TRBJ1-1; D is uncertain. The CDR3 consists of 12 residues. The germline gives CDR1 MNHEY, CDR2 SVGAGI. V was shortened by 4 bases and J by 5 bases, with 8 bases between the two germline ends.

This clonotype was seen repeatedly, ten times or more. The chain combines TRBV28 with TRBJ1-3, with D tentatively TRBD1 (5 bases). Germline V CDR1 and CDR2: MDHEN, SYDVKM. The CDR3 totals 14 residues. Trimming stripped 5 bases from V and 2 bases from J, with 10 bases between. The CDR3 DNA reads as TGTGCCAGCAGTCTTAGGGGAACTGGAAACACCATATATTTT. The encoded protein is CASSLRGTGNTIYF.